This T cell receptor (beta chain) was sequenced in a study of CD8+CD57+ T cells in acquired aplastic anemia. Study-level results: Comparison of patients with controls identified about 27 shared CD8+ CDR3 sequences.

CD8+CD57+ cell expansion had been shown by flow cytometry in patients chosen for sequencing. For CDR3 and TCR beta VDJ profiling, genomic DNA was the template used. One entry per CDR3 protein results from TCRdb running MiXCR on the reads. The profile shows 200,000 to 250,000 distinct CDR3 sequences, under 55% of them singletons. About this clonotype itself: What it binds is not known.

CDR1 and CDR2 (germline): SGHNT, YYREEE (reference sequence). V lost 5 bases, J lost 5 bases, and 9 bases stayed unmatched. This CDR3 comprises 15 residues. The clonotype originates from a human donor with aplastic anemia. J is TRBJ2-1 and V is TRBV5-4; the match to TRBD1 covers 8 bases. Sequencing input: sorted CD4+, CD8+, or CD8+CD57+ T cells (not recorded which) from PBMCs. CDR3 coding DNA: TGTGCCAGCAGTGAAGGACAGGGCCTCGACAATGAGCAGTTCTTC. It translates to CASSEGQGLDNEQFF.